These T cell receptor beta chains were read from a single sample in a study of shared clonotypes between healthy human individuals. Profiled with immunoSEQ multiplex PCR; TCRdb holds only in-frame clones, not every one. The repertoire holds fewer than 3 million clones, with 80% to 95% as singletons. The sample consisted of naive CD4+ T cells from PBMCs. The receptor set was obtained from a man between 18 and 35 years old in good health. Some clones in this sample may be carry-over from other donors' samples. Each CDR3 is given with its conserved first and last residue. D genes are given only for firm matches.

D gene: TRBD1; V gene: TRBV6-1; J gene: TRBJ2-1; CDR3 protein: CASSGPGTGPGNEQFF
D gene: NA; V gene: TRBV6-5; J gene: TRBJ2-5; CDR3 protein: CASSFGGPRETQYF
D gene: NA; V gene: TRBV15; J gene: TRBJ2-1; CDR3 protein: CATSRGGPYTYNEQFF
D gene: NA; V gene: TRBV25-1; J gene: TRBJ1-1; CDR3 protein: CASAGRRMNTEAFF
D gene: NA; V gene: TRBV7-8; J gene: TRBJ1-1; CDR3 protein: CASSPMGALNTEAFF
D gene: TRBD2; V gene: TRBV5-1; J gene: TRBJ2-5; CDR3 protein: CASSLGPSGSQETQYF
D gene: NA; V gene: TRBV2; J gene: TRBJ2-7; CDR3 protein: CASGTGTSYEQYF
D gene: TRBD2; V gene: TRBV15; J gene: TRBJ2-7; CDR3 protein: CATSPARTGGTYEQYF
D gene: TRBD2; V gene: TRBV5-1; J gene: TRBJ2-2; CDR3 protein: CASSSGQNTGELFF
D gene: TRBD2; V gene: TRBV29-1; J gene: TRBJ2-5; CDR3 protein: CSVWTSGRGGETQYF
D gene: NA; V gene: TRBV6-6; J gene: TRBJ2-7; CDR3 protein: CASSWTGLQHEQYF
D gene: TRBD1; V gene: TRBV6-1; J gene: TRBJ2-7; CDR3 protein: CASKFRDRVSEQYF
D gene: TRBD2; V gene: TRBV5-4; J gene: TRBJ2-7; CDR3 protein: CASSLGRTSGYEQYF
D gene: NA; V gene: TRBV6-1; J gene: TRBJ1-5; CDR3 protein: CASSEGRGSNQPQHF
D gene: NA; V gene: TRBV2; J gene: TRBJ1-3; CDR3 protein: CASSETGGLGNTIYF
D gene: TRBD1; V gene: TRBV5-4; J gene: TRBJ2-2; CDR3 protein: CASSGPVGTGPGELFF
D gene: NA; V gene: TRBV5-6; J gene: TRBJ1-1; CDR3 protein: CASSLDPGLPPREAFF
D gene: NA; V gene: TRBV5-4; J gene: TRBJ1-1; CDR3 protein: CASSLDRDSEAFF
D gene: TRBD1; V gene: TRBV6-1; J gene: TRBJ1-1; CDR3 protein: CASSERQGTTEAFF
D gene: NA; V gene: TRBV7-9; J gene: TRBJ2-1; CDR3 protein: CASRIIAVRGNEQFF
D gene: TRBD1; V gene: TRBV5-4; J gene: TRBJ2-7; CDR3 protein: CASSGTGSGYEQYF
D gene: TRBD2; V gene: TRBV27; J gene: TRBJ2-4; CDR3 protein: CASSSPGTSGPEGYIQYF
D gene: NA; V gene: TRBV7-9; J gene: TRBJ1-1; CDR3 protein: CASSHPDRNTEAFF